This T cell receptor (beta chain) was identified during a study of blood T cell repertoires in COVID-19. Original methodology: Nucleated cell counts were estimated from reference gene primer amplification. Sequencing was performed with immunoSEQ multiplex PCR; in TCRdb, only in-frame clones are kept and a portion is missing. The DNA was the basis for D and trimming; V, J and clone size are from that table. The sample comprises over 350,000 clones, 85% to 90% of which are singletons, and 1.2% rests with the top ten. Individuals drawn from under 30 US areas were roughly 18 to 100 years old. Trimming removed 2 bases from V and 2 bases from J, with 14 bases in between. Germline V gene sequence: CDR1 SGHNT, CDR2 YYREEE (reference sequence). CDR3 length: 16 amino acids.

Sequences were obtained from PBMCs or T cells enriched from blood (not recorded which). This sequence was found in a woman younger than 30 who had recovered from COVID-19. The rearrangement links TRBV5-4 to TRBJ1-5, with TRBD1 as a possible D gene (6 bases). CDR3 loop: CASSFTGGARNQPQHF. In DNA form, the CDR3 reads TGTGCCAGCAGCTTCACTGGGGGGGCGCGCAATCAGCCCCAGCATTTT.